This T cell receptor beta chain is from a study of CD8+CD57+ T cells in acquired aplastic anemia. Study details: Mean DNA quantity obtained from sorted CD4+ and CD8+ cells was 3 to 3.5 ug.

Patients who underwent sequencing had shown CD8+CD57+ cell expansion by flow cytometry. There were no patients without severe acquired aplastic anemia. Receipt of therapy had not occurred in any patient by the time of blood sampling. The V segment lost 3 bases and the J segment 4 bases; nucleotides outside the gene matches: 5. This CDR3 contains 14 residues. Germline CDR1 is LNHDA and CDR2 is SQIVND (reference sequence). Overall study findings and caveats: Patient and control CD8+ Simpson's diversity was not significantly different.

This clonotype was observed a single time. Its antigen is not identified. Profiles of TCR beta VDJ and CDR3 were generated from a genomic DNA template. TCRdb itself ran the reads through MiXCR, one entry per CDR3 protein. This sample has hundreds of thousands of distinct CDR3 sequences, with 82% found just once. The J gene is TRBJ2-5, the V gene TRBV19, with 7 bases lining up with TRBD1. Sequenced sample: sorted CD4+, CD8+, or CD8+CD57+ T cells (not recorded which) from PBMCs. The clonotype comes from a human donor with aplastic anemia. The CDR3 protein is CASSMRQGGETQYF. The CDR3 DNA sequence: TGTGCCAGTAGTATGCGACAGGGTGGAGAGACCCAGTACTTC.